The next 3 T cell receptor beta chains were all read from a single sample in a study of response to subunit inactivated influenza vaccine listed by TCRdb under 2018. Library method: RT-PCR. Sequenced on an Illumina HiSeq 2500. The public reads were reanalyzed by TCRdb: fastp trimming at Q25, MiXCR alignment, in-frame beta chains only. Merged by CDR3 protein, the rows form single entries marked with the most common genes and DNA. This sample comprises around 530,000 distinct CDR3 sequences, 12% of them detected only once. The ten largest make up 10% to 13% of the sample. The input for sequencing was PBMCs from blood, taken on the day of vaccination. These receptors all stem from a man aged 50 to 59 who received an inactivated influenza vaccine. Donor details come from another sample of the same person, matched by shared clones.

This clonotype was detected a few times. The rearrangement joins TRBV11-2 to TRBJ1-2; perhaps TRBD1 as D (5 bases). Germline values: CDR1 SGHAT, CDR2 FQNNGV. The CDR3 contains 21 residues. Trimming cost V 5 bases and J 3 bases, with 34 bases left between them. CDR3 residues: CASSAGASPSMGTPGYYGYTF. The DNA of the CDR3 is TGTGCCAGCAGCGCCGGGGCCAGTCCATCAATGGGGACTCCGGGCTACTATGGCTACACCTTC.

This clonotype was counted only a few times. The chain couples TRBV20-1 to TRBJ2-5; 8 bases agree with TRBD2. The CDR3 spans 15 residues. Germline values: CDR1 DFQATT, CDR2 SNEGSKA (reference sequence). Trimming took 3 bases from V and 2 from J; bases not matched to a gene: 8. CDR3 sequence reads: CSASWRGGLQETQYF. CDR3 DNA sequence: TGCAGTGCTAGTTGGCGCGGGGGGTTACAAGAGACCCAGTACTTC.

This clonotype appeared many times. The chain is built from TRBV4-2 and TRBJ2-1; TRBD2 aligns across 8 bases. CDR3 length: 17 amino acids. Germline-derived CDR1 and CDR2 are LGHNA and YNFKEQ. V lost 0 bases and J lost 6; bases outside the gene matches: 10. CDR3 nucleotides: TGTGCCAGCAGCCAAGACAGGTTTAGCGGGAATCCCAATGAGCAGTTCTTC. Residues: CASSQDRFSGNPNEQFF.